This T cell receptor beta chain was recovered during a study of T cells in Graves' hyperthyroidism and ophthalmopathy. This clonotype was seen ten or more times. RNA transcripts provided the source from which TCR beta CDR3 regions were amplified. During a first-round RT-PCR of the TCR CDR3, the HTBI primer set was used. TCRdb used MiXCR to reprocess the multiplex PCR reads, holding one entry per CDR3 protein. In the table there are under 800,000 distinct CDR3 sequences, 14% of which are singletons. V was clipped by 0 bases and J by 2 bases, with 14 bases between them. There are 16 residues in the CDR3. CDR1 is LNHNV, CDR2 YYDKDF, per germline (reference sequence).

The sample was blood. J is TRBJ2-7 and V is TRBV15; D remains unclear. The TCR sequence derives from a woman aged 18-29 years with Graves' hyperthyroidism. CDR3 in DNA: TGTGCCACCAGCAGAGATCGGGTGGATTTTACCTACGAGCAGTACTTC. This translates into CATSRDRVDFTYEQYF.